What follows are 14 T cell receptor beta chains derived from one specimen sequenced in a study of blood T cell repertoires in COVID-19. The data were produced by immunoSEQ multiplex PCR, yet TCRdb's version contains in-frame clones alone and is incomplete. This sample carries fewer than 80,000 clones, roughly nine tenths of them seen once, and the ten largest clones take 8.3%. What was sequenced was peripheral blood. Receptors were obtained from a man aged 25-45 years with acute or convalescent COVID-19.

The chain uses TRBV4-1 and TRBJ1-4, with D tentatively TRBD1 (6 bases). Germline assignment: CDR1 MGHRA and CDR2 YSYEKL. This CDR3 is 17 amino acids long. Trimming left V 7 bases short and J 7 bases short, with 25 bases between. CDR3: CASKPLSRGRAGEKLFF. The CDR3 DNA sequence: TGCGCCAGCAAACCCCTCTCTAGGGGGAGGGCCGGTGAAAAACTGTTTTTT.

The V gene is TRBV7-2, the J gene TRBJ2-3, with 7 positions matching TRBD2. This CDR3 comprises 15 residues. Germline CDR1 is SGHTA and CDR2 is FQGNSA. The junction had 5 bases not matched to a gene; V was cut back by 1 base and J by 4 bases. CDR3 protein: CASSLVAGVPDTQYF. CDR3 DNA: TGTGCCAGCAGCTTAGTGGCGGGAGTTCCAGATACGCAGTATTTT.

V is TRBV28 and J is TRBJ2-1; 7 bases are a match to TRBD2. The CDR3 length is 12 residues. Germline-derived CDR1 and CDR2 are MDHEN and SYDVKM. The junction had 4 bases not matched to a gene; V was cut back by 7 bases and J by 7 bases. CDR3 loop: CASTPAGNEQFF. CDR3 DNA sequence: TGTGCCAGCACTCCAGCGGGAAATGAGCAGTTCTTC.

The chain employs TRBV11-3 and TRBJ2-1, with 11 bases fitting TRBD2. Germline V gene lookup returns CDR1 SGHNT and CDR2 YENEEA. Trimming took 1 base from V and 4 from J; bases not matched to a gene: 6. The length of the CDR3 is 17 residues. The CDR3 DNA reads TGTGCCAGCAGCTTAGGGATTAGCGGGAGGGCATACAATGAGCAGTTCTTC. It is translated as CASSLGISGRAYNEQFF.

The genes are TRBV24-1 and TRBJ2-1; 12 bases map to TRBD2. J was trimmed by 7 bases and V by 1 base; bases with no gene match: 1. The CDR3 covers 15 residues. The germline gives CDR1 KGHDR, CDR2 SFDVKD. The CDR3: CATSDFGLAGNEQFF. As DNA, the CDR3 is TGTGCCACCAGTGATTTTGGACTAGCGGGAAATGAGCAGTTCTTC.

The V call is TRBV28, the J call TRBJ1-5; TRBD1 might be the D (5 bases). The germline gives CDR1 MDHEN, CDR2 SYDVKM. V lost 4 bases, J lost 4 bases, and 14 bases lay in between. The CDR3 length is 15 residues. The CDR3 nucleotides are TGTGCCAGCAGTTCGTCATCAGGGATGAATCAGCCCCAGCATTTT. Its translation: CASSSSSGMNQPQHF. Full variable domain (remainder filled in from reference TRBV28 and TRBJ1-5): DVKVTQSSRYLVKRTGEKVFLECVQDMDHENMFWYRQDPGLGLRLIYFSYDVKMKEKGDIPEGYSVSREKKERFSLILESASTNQTSMYLCASSSSSGMNQPQHFGDGTRLSIL.

The V gene is TRBV2, the J gene TRBJ1-4, with TRBD1 as a possible D gene (5 bases). Germline CDR1 reads SNHLY; CDR2 reads FYNNEI. This CDR3 has 15 residues. V lost 2 bases and J lost 8, with 15 bases in between. The CDR3 reads CASSELVQASEKLFF. CDR3 nucleotides: TGTGCCAGCAGTGAACTGGTACAGGCCAGCGAAAAACTGTTTTTT.

The chain links TRBV5-1 to TRBJ1-1, with D uncertain. Germline V CDR1 and CDR2: SGHRS, YFSETQ. The CDR3 contains 12 residues. Between the trimmed V and J ends, which lost 1 base and 4 bases, there was a span of 5 bases. CDR3 DNA: TGCGCCAGCAGCTTGAGAGGCACTGAAGCTTTCTTT. It translates to CASSLRGTEAFF. Looking up the rest from reference TRBV5-1 and TRBJ1-1 gives the full variable domain: KAGVTQTPRYLIKTRGQQVTLSCSPISGHRSVSWYQQTPGQGLQFLFEYFSETQRNKGNFPGRFSGRQFSNSRSEMNVSTLELGDSALYLCASSLRGTEAFFGQGTRLTVV.

The V call is TRBV5-1, the J call TRBJ1-1; 9 nucleotides align to TRBD1. Germline V gene lookup returns CDR1 SGHRS and CDR2 YFSETQ. V trimming: 6 bases; J trimming: 0 bases; junction bases outside the gene matches: 9. This CDR3 contains 16 residues. The CDR3 here is CASTTGGPLMNTEAFF. CDR3 DNA sequence: TGCGCCAGCACCACAGGGGGCCCCCTCATGAACACTGAAGCTTTCTTT.

This CDR3 reads CASSPHRGFGETQYF. In nucleotides, the CDR3 is TGTGCCAGCAGCCCCCATAGGGGGTTTGGGGAGACCCAGTACTTC. The chain couples TRBV7-2 to TRBJ2-5, with D maybe TRBD1 (6 bases). The CDR3 runs to 15 residues. V was trimmed by 5 bases and J by 5 bases, leaving 18 bases between them. Germline CDR1 is SGHTA and CDR2 is FQGNSA.

The V and J genes are TRBV29-1 and TRBJ2-1, with D perhaps matching TRBD2 (6 bases). This CDR3 is built from 13 residues. Trimming left V 4 bases short and J 4 bases short, with 11 bases between. Germline V gene sequence: CDR1 SQVTM, CDR2 ANQGSEA. This CDR3 is CSVAIAVYNEQFF. CDR3 sequence (DNA): TGCAGCGTTGCGATAGCGGTATACAATGAGCAGTTCTTC.

This rearrangement joins TRBV7-2 to TRBJ2-1; 8 bases agree with TRBD2. From germline, CDR1 is SGHTA and CDR2 FQGNSA. The CDR3 is 15 amino acids. V lost 1 base and J lost 3; bases outside the gene matches: 2. This chain's CDR3 is CASSLVAGYYNEQFF. The CDR3 DNA reads TGTGCCAGCAGCTTAGTAGCGGGGTACTACAATGAGCAGTTCTTC.

The chain recombines TRBV6-2 or TRBV6-3 with TRBJ2-1, with D possibly matching TRBD2 (7 bases). V was trimmed by 5 bases and J by 10 bases, leaving 18 bases between them. Germline CDR1 MNHEY, CDR2 SVGEGT. The CDR3 contains 14 residues. In nucleotides, the CDR3 is TGTGCCAGCAGTCCGGCGGGGGCCATAGGGGAGCAGTTCTTC. It codes for CASSPAGAIGEQFF.

The V call is TRBV4-1, the J call TRBJ1-2, with TRBD1 matching 7 bases. The CDR3 length is 16 residues. Germline V gene data show CDR1 as MGHRA and CDR2 as YSYEKL. V shed 0 bases and J 2 bases; nucleotides not matched to a gene: 6. The CDR3 here is CASSQDVLRGNYGYTF. CDR3 in DNA: TGCGCCAGCAGCCAAGATGTACTCAGGGGGAACTATGGCTACACCTTC.